The clone carrying this T cell receptor beta chain came up once. What it binds is not known. This entry is derived from a study of blood T cells in healthy people across ages. Findings and limits, study-wide: CMV status of donors was unknown, possibly confounding expanded clonotype changes.

Primers used in a second PCR of about 6 to 12 cycles were a sample-barcoded 5' primer and a J-beta primer mix. Each CDR3 protein gets one entry after TCRdb re-called the 5' RACE reads with MiXCR. The sample consists of 1.5 million to 2 million distinct CDR3 sequences, about two fifths of them appearing once. Germline V gives CDR1 MDHEN, CDR2 SYDVKM. Trimming took 5 bases from V and 3 from J, leaving 13 bases between them. The CDR3 loop spans 14 amino acids. The source material was blood. The chain has TRBV28 and TRBJ1-2, with TRBD1 as a possible D gene (5 bases). This clonotype originated in a human donor in good health. CDR3 coding DNA: TGTGCCAGCAGTCTGACGATGGGGGACTATGGCTACACCTTC. Its protein is CASSLTMGDYGYTF.